These T cell receptor beta chains were read from a single sample in a study of cytomegalovirus exposure and HLA in healthy donors. Profiled with immunoSEQ multiplex PCR; TCRdb holds only in-frame clones, not every one. The profile shows about 98,000 clones, around 80% of them singletons. Sequencing input: PBMCs. These receptors all stem from a man aged 18-30 years in good health and CMV-seropositive. Both conserved end residues are part of each CDR3. The D gene is left open where the match is weak. Not all rows give a size; the values are once, few, many and, for expanded clones, a class.

abundance	v_gene	d_gene	j_gene	CDR3nt	CDR3aa
.	TRBV6-1	.	TRBJ1-4	TGTGCCAGCAGTGAAATAGGGGCGGCTAATGAAAAACTGTTTTTT	CASSEIGAANEKLFF
.	TRBV11-2	TRBD2	TRBJ2-1	TGTGCCAGCAGCTTAGAATGGGGCGGGGGAAGAGAGCAGTTCTTC	CASSLEWGGGREQFF
.	TRBV6-1	.	TRBJ1-5	TGTGCCAGCAGTGAACGGAGGGAAGGGGCCCCCAATCAGCCCCAGCATTTT	CASSERREGAPNQPQHF
few	TRBV2	TRBD1	TRBJ1-2	TGTGCCAGCACTACGGACAGGGCCGGTGGCTACACCTTC	CASTTDRAGGYTF
.	TRBV7-9	TRBD1	TRBJ1-3	TGTGCCAGCAGCTTACTACTTCGACAGGGTACAGCTGGAAACACCATATATTTT	CASSLLLRQGTAGNTIYF
.	TRBV15	TRBD1	TRBJ1-5	TGTGCCACCAGCAGAGATGGGGGCACAGGGGAAGGTCAGCCCCAGCATTTT	CATSRDGGTGEGQPQHF
.	TRBV5-8	TRBD1	TRBJ1-4	TGTGCCAGCAGTTCGACAGGGGGCTTCGGAGAAAAACTGTTTTTT	CASSSTGGFGEKLFF
.	TRBV11-2	.	TRBJ2-1	TGTGCCAGCAGCCAAGCGGGTACCTACAATGAGCAGTTCTTC	CASSQAGTYNEQFF
.	TRBV2	TRBD1	TRBJ2-7	TGTGCCAGCATCGGACAGGGGGCCGTCTACGAGCAGTACTTC	CASIGQGAVYEQYF
.	TRBV5-1	TRBD1	TRBJ2-1	TGCGCCAGCAGCTCCCGCCAGGGGGATCCCAATGAGCAGTTCTTC	CASSSRQGDPNEQFF
.	TRBV28	.	TRBJ1-1	TGTGCCAGCAGTTTTGCCAGTAACACTGAAGCTTTCTTT	CASSFASNTEAFF
.	TRBV30	.	TRBJ1-6	TGTGCCTGGATAACCGCGGGGAGCTCCTATAATTCACCCCTCCACTTT	CAWITAGSSYNSPLHF
.	TRBV5-6	.	TRBJ1-6	TGTGCCAGCAGCTTCGGGGGGAGAAATTCACCCCTCCACTTT	CASSFGGRNSPLHF
once	TRBV29-1	.	TRBJ2-1	TGCAGCGTTGTGGCGACTAAGCAGTTCTTC	CSVVATKQFF
.	TRBV5-4	.	TRBJ2-7	TGTGCCAGCAGCTTGGATACAGGGTACGAGCAGTACTTC	CASSLDTGYEQYF
.	TRBV19	.	TRBJ1-6	TGTGCCAGTAGCCGGGATGATAATTCACCCCTCCACTTT	CASSRDDNSPLHF
.	TRBV28	.	TRBJ1-4	TGCGCCAGCAGTTCGGCTAATGAAAAACTGTTTTTT	CASSSANEKLFF
.	TRBV6-1	.	TRBJ1-6	TGTGCCAGCAGACGGGATAGGGATTCACCCCTCCACTTT	CASRRDRDSPLHF
.	TRBV13	.	TRBJ1-6	TGTGCCAGCAGCAAGGACAGTGCAGATTCACCCCTCCACTTT	CASSKDSADSPLHF
.	TRBV5-1	TRBD1	TRBJ2-1	TGCGCCAGCAGGCCCCCGGGACAGAATGACAATGAGCAGTTCTTC	CASRPPGQNDNEQFF
.	TRBV10-3	.	TRBJ1-2	TGTGCCATCAGTGAAAACACCTTACAATTCTATGGCTACACCTTC	CAISENTLQFYGYTF
.	TRBV27	TRBD1	TRBJ2-1	TGTGCCAGCAGTCCCGGGACAGGGTCTCAGAATGAGCAGTTCTTC	CASSPGTGSQNEQFF
.	TRBV10-3	TRBD2	TRBJ2-1	TGTGCCATCAGTGATACGGGACTACTCGATGAGCAGTTCTTC	CAISDTGLLDEQFF
.	TRBV6-1	.	TRBJ1-6	TGTGCCAGCAACTACCTCGGCGCACCCCTCCACTTT	CASNYLGAPLHF
once	TRBV4-2	.	TRBJ1-2	TGTGCCAGCAGCCAAGATTATCGGGGTTCTGCCTATGGCTACACCTTC	CASSQDYRGSAYGYTF
.	TRBV19	TRBD1	TRBJ1-1	TGTGCCAGTATTCCCGAGCAGGGGGCAGCTTTCTTT	CASIPEQGAAFF
.	TRBV5-1	.	TRBJ1-1	TGCGCCAGCAGCTTGGCAGGGTTGGTCAACACTGAAGCTTTCTTT	CASSLAGLVNTEAFF
.	TRBV7-3	.	TRBJ2-7	TGTGCCAGCACCTATACCCATCACCCCTACGAGCAGTACTTC	CASTYTHHPYEQYF
.	TRBV7-9	TRBD1	TRBJ1-2	TGTGCCAGCAGCTTAGAGACAGGGACTAACTATGGCTACACCTTC	CASSLETGTNYGYTF
once	TRBV19	.	TRBJ2-2	TGTGCCAGTAAAACAGGGCCCAACACCGGGGAGCTGTTTTTT	CASKTGPNTGELFF
.	TRBV7-9	.	TRBJ2-2	TGTGCCAGCAGCTACGGCGGGGAGCTGTTTTTT	CASSYGGELFF
.	TRBV7-2	.	TRBJ1-5	TGTGCCAGCAGCTCCGACTGGCGTCAGCCCCAGCATTTT	CASSSDWRQPQHF
.	TRBV2	.	TRBJ2-5	TGTGCCAGCACCAAGGGGGGGGAAGAGACCCAGTACTTC	CASTKGGEETQYF
few	TRBV7-9	.	TRBJ2-6	TGTGCCAGCAGCCCCAGACTCCATGGGGCCAACGTCCTGACTTTC	CASSPRLHGANVLTF
.	TRBV10-2	TRBD1	TRBJ1-5	TGCGCCAGCAGTGACCGACAGGGGGCCCAACCCCAGCATTTT	CASSDRQGAQPQHF
.	TRBV28	TRBD1	TRBJ2-3	TGTGCCAGCAGTCGCCGGACAGGGGTTTGGACAGATACGCAGTATTTT	CASSRRTGVWTDTQYF
.	TRBV9	.	TRBJ2-5	TGTGCCAGCAGCGACGTATTGGACAGTCAAGAGACCCAGTACTTC	CASSDVLDSQETQYF
once	TRBV30	.	TRBJ2-5	TGTGCCTGGAGTGCAGGCCTAGCCTTATCAGTCCAAGAGACCCAGTACTTC	CAWSAGLALSVQETQYF
.	TRBV5-1	.	TRBJ2-3	TGCGCCAGCAGCTTGGAGTTGCGGGGTAGCACAGATACGCAGTATTTT	CASSLELRGSTDTQYF
.	TRBV5-6	TRBD1	TRBJ1-1	TGTGCCAGCAGCGATTGGACAGGGGTTACTGAAGCTTTCTTT	CASSDWTGVTEAFF